This T cell receptor beta chain originates from a study of blood T cells in healthy people across ages. Study-wide points: The study found more naive CD4+ cells and higher diversity in long-lived than aged donors.

Extractions gave at least 5 micrograms of total RNA per sample. The authors ran a second PCR of roughly 6 to 11 cycles using a sample-barcoded 5' primer and a J-beta primer mix. MiXCR, run by TCRdb on the 5' RACE reads, gives a single entry per CDR3 protein. The sample yields approximately 770,000 distinct CDR3 sequences, roughly 64% seen once. The CDR3 has 15 amino acids. Germline V CDR1 and CDR2: DFQATT, SNEGSKA (reference sequence). The ends were cut back, 0 bases at V and 7 bases at J, with 18 bases in the middle. A word on this clonotype: The antigen is undetermined.

This chain joins TRBV20-1 and TRBJ1-2; a weak D match, TRBD1 (6 bases). Sequencing input: blood. The source is a man younger than 45 in good health. CDR3: CSARDPGRGRGGYTF. In nucleotides, the CDR3 is TGCAGTGCTAGAGATCCCGGGCGGGGGCGAGGTGGCTACACCTTC.